The 8 T cell receptor beta chains below were found in one sample sequenced in a study of T cell responses to AZD1222 COVID-19 vaccine. Libraries were prepared by immunoSEQ multiplex PCR; TCRdb keeps only in-frame clonotypes and omits some of them. The sample has about 120,000 clones; about 85% are singletons. The sequencing used peripheral blood, collected on day 0 of AZD1222 vaccination. The receptors derive from an adult in good health.

The genes are TRBV6-5 and TRBJ2-2, with D possibly TRBD2 on 6 matching bases. Germline V gene sequence: CDR1 MNHEY, CDR2 SVGAGI. The CDR3 consists of 14 residues. The V and J ends lost 6 bases and 6 bases respectively, with 14 bases between them. CDR3 coding DNA: TGTGCCAGCAGCAGGGCGGGACCGGCCGGGGAGCTGTTTTTT. Translation gives CASSRAGPAGELFF.

The CDR3 nucleotides read TGTGCCTGGAGTGGGCAGGTGGGCTATGGCTACACCTTC. This encodes CAWSGQVGYGYTF. The rearrangement uses TRBV30 and TRBJ1-2; D is uncertain. CDR3 size: 13 residues. Germline-derived CDR1 and CDR2 are GTSNPN and SVGIG (reference sequence). V lost 1 base, J lost 4 bases, and 10 bases lay in between. The entire variable domain, with the rest obtained from reference TRBV30 and TRBJ1-2, is as follows: SQTIHQWPATLVQPVGSPLSLECTVEGTSNPNLYWYRQAAGRGLQLLFYSVGIGQISSEVPQNLSASRPQDRQFILSSKKLLLSDSGFYLCAWSGQVGYGYTFGSGTRLTVV.

The genes are TRBV10-3 and TRBJ2-1; 10 positions match TRBD2. The CDR3 runs 14 residues. Trimming cost V 8 bases and J 4 bases; bases outside gene matches: 5. The V gene's germline CDR1 is ENHRY and CDR2 SYGVKD. CDR3 residues: CAISTSGAYNEQFF. In nucleotides, the CDR3 is TGTGCCATCTCTACTAGCGGGGCTTACAATGAGCAGTTCTTC.

This clone was recorded only once. The rearrangement uses TRBV3-1 (or the pseudogene TRBV3-2) and TRBJ2-4; the D call may be TRBD1 or TRBD2 (6 bases each). Trimming cost V 4 bases and J 1 base, with 11 bases left between them. The CDR3 is 15 amino acids. The V gene's germline CDR1 is LGHDT and CDR2 YNNKEL (reference sequence). In DNA, the CDR3 is TGTGCCAGCAGCCCCCCGGGGGCGGCCAAAAACATTCAGTACTTC. Amino acid sequence: CASSPPGAAKNIQYF.

The chain joins TRBV21-1 to TRBJ1-1; the table's D call, TRBD1, has no DNA check behind it. TRBV21-1 corresponds to a pseudogene. This CDR3 region has 15 residues. Here the CDR3 reads CASSTRTATNTEAFF. CDR3 in DNA: TGTGCCAGCAGCACACGGACAGCTACGAACACTGAAGCTTTCTTT.

The rearrangement joins TRBV19 to TRBJ1-2, with D possibly matching TRBD1 (6 bases). Trimming shortened V by 4 bases and J by 4 bases, and 13 bases separated the two germline ends. The CDR3 totals 14 residues. Germline V CDR1 and CDR2: LNHDA, SQIVND (reference sequence). CDR3 sequence: CASSKGGAFYGYTF. The CDR3 DNA sequence: TGTGCCAGTAGTAAGGGGGGAGCGTTCTATGGCTACACCTTC.

The CDR3 region has the DNA TGTGCCAGCAGTTCATGGGGCGGGGAGCTGTTTTTT. Protein product: CASSSWGGELFF. The V gene is TRBV27, the J gene TRBJ2-2; D gene ambiguous. The CDR3 covers 12 residues. The V end was cut by 4 bases, the J end by 7 bases, with 7 bases between. From germline, CDR1 is MNHEY and CDR2 SMNVEV (reference sequence).

V is TRBV7-2 and J is TRBJ1-5; 9 bases line up with TRBD1. The length of the CDR3 is 14 residues. V shed 6 bases, J shed 4 bases, and the junction held 4 bases outside the gene matches. Germline CDR1 and CDR2: SGHTA and FQGNSA. The CDR3: CASRWTGENQPQHF. CDR3 bases: TGTGCCAGCAGGTGGACAGGGGAGAATCAGCCCCAGCATTTT.